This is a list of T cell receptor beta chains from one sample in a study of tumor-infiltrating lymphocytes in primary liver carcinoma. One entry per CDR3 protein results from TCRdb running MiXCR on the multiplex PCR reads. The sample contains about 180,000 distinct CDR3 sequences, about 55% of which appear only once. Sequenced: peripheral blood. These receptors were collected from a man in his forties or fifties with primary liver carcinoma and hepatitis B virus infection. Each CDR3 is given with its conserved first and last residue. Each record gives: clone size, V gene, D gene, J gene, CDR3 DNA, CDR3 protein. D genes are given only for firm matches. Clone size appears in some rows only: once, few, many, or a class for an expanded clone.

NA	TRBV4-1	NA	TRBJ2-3	TGCGCCAGCAGCCAAGTGACAGGTTCTAGCACAGATGCGCAGTATTTT	CASSQVTGSSTDAQYF
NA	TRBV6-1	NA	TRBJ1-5	TGTGCCAGCAGTGGTCTTAATCAGCCCCAGCATTTT	CASSGLNQPQHF
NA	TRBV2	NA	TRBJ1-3	TGTGCCAGCAGCTCCTGGATACTCTCTGGAAACACCATATATTTT	CASSSWILSGNTIYF
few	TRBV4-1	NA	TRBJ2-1	TGCGCCAGCAGCCAGGACTACTACAATGAGCAGTTCTTC	CASSQDYYNEQFF
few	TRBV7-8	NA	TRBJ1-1	TGTGCCAGCGTAAAAAAACCCAACCGAGCCGACTGGGGAACTGAAGCTTTCTTT	CASVKKPNRADWGTEAFF
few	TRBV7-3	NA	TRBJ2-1	TGTGCCAGCAGCTTGGGACTAGGGGGCTATGAGCAGTTCTTC	CASSLGLGGYEQFF
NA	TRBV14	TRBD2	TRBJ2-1	TGTGCCAGCAGCCGGATACAGGGACTAGACCACAATGAGCAGTTCTTC	CASSRIQGLDHNEQFF
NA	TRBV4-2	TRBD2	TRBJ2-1	TGTGCCAGCAGCCAAGCGGGGCCGGGACTAGCCTATGAGCAGTTCTTC	CASSQAGPGLAYEQFF
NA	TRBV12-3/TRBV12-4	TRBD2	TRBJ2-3	TGTGCCAGCAGTTCGAGGACTAGCGGGGTCACAGGTACGCAGTATTTT	CASSSRTSGVTGTQYF
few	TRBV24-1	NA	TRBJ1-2	TGTGCCACCAGTGACCCCCGGGACTCGGGATATGGCTACACCTTC	CATSDPRDSGYGYTF
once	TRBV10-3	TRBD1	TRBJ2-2	TGTGCCAGCGGACAGGGATCCGGGGAGCTGTTTTTT	CASGQGSGELFF
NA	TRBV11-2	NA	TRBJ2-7	TGTGCCAGCAGCCACGGCCTATACTCCTACGAGCAGTACTTC	CASSHGLYSYEQYF
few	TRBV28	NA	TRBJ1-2	TGTGCCAGCAGTTTGGTCGGGGTCGATAACTATGGCTACACCTTC	CASSLVGVDNYGYTF
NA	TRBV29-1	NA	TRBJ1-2	TGCAGGGTCGCGGGACGTGCCTTGGGCTACACCTTC	CRVAGRALGYTF
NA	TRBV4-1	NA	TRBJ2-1	TGCGCCAGCAGCCAAGATCCAGGAGTTGACTACAATGAGCAGTTCTTC	CASSQDPGVDYNEQFF
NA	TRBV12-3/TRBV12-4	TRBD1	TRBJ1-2	TGTGCCAGCAGTCCCAGACAGGGGTTCGGCTACACCTTC	CASSPRQGFGYTF
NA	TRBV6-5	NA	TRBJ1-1	TGTGCCAGCAGTTACTCGAAAGGCAGGGGTTCGGCTTTCTTT	CASSYSKGRGSAFF
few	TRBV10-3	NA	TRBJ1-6	TGTGCCATCAGACACGGGGATTCACCCCTCCACTTT	CAIRHGDSPLHF
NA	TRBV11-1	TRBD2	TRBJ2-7	TGTGCCAGCAGCTCCGGACAGGTGGCAGCGGGAGGCTCCTACGAGCAATACTTC	CASSSGQVAAGGSYEQYF
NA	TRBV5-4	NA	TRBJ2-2	TGTGCCAGCAGCTTCGACAGGTTGAACACCGGGGAGCTGTTTTTT	CASSFDRLNTGELFF
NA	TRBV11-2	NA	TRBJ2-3	TGTGCCAGCAACTTAGGGGGGGGAGATATTCAGTATTTT	CASNLGGGDIQYF
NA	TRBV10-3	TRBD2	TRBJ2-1	TGTGCTATCAGTGACGGACTAGCGGGAGATGAGCAGTTCTTC	CAISDGLAGDEQFF
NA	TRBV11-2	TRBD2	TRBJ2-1	TGTGCCAGCAGCTCAGATCTAGCGGGAGGGTATGAGCAGTTCTTC	CASSSDLAGGYEQFF
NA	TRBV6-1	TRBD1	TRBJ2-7	TGTGCCAGCAGTGACGTTGGGACAGGGGGCTTCCACGAGCAGTACTTC	CASSDVGTGGFHEQYF
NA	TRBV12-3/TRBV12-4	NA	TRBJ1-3	TGTGCCAGCATTCCTAGGGTCTCTGGAAACACCATATATTTT	CASIPRVSGNTIYF
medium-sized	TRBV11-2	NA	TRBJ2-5	TGTGCCAGCAGCCCTTTCAGGGGTTTGGGAGAGACCCAGTACTTC	CASSPFRGLGETQYF
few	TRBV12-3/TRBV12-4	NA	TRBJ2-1	TGTGCCAGCAGTTTAAGGCCATACAATGAGCAGTTCTTC	CASSLRPYNEQFF
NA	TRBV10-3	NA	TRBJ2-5	TGTGCCATCAGTGAGAACACCGGGGAGACCCAGTACTTC	CAISENTGETQYF
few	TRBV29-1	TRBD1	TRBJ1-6	TGCAGCGTTGAGTTAAGGGACAGGTCCTCCTATAATTCACCCCTCCACTTT	CSVELRDRSSYNSPLHF
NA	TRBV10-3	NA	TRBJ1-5	TGTGCCATCAGTGAGTCAAAGGGGGGCGGTGGAATCCTCAATCAGCCCCAGCATTTT	CAISESKGGGGILNQPQHF
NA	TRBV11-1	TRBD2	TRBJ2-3	TGTGCCGGCAGCTTGACCGGGTCTAGCGGCCCCTGGGCAGATACGCAGTATTTT	CAGSLTGSSGPWADTQYF
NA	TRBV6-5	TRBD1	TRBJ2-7	TGTGCCAGCAGTCTCGAAACAGGGGTCCCCTCCTACGAGCAGTACTTC	CASSLETGVPSYEQYF
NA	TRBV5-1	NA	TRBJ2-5	TGCGCCAGCAGCTTGGATGTTTCGGGAGACAGCGAGACCCAGTACTTC	CASSLDVSGDSETQYF
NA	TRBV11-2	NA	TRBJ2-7	TGTGCCAGCAGCCCATCAGCTGGGCCGGTCTACGAGCAGTACTTC	CASSPSAGPVYEQYF
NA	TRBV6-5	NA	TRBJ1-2	TGTACCAGCAGTAGTACCAGGAGGAATGGCTACACCTTC	CTSSSTRRNGYTF
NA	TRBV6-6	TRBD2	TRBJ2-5	TGTCCCAGCAGCACTAGCGTAAAGACCCAGTACTTC	CPSSTSVKTQYF
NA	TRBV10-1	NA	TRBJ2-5	TGCGCCAGCAGTGAAGGACAAGGCGGCCCCCAAGAGACCCAGTACTTC	CASSEGQGGPQETQYF
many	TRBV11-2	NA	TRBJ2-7	TGTGCCAGCAGTTTCGGGCCTTCCTACGAGCAGTACTTC	CASSFGPSYEQYF
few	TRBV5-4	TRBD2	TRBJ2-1	TGTGCCAGCAGCTTGTTCAGCGGGCCCCGGGAGGGGCAGTTCTTC	CASSLFSGPREGQFF
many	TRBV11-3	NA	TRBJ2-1	TGTGCCAGCAGCCGCCTAGGGGACTACAATGAGCAGTTCTTC	CASSRLGDYNEQFF